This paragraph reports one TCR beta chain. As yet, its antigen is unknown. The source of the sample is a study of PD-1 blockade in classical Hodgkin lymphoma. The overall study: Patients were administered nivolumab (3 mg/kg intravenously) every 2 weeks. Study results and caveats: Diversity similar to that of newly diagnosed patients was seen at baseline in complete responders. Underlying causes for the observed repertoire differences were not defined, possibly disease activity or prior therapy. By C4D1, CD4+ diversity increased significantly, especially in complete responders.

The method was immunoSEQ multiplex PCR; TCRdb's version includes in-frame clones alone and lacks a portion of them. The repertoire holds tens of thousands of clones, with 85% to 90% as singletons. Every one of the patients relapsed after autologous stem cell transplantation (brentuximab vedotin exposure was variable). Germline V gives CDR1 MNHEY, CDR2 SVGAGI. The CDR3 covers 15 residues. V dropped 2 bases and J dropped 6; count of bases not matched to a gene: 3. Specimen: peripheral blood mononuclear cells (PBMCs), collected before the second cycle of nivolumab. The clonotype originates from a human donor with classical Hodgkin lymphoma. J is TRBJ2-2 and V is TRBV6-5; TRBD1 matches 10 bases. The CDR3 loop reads CASSYGQGVAGELFF. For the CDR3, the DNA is TGTGCCAGCAGTTACGGACAGGGGGTCGCCGGGGAGCTGTTTTTT.